This T cell receptor (beta chain) was sequenced for a study of graft-versus-host responses after intestinal transplantation. For the study at large: Those transplanted obtained multivisceral, liver-intestinal, or isolated intestinal grafts. All recipients got anti-thymocyte globulin induction, then tacrolimus and steroids for approximately 3 years.

With 7 bases clipped from V and 6 bases from J, the junction kept 16 bases outside the gene matches. The germline CDR1 and CDR2 sequences are SNHLY and FYNNEI. This CDR3 is built from 16 residues. Sequencing was performed with immunoSEQ multiplex PCR; in TCRdb, only in-frame clones are kept and a portion is missing. The sample has some 55,000 clones, under 95% seen once. On this clone itself: Its antigen is undetermined.

Findings and limits, study-wide: The marrow of recipients harbored GvH clones, and ileum or blood showed some of them first.

The chain is built from TRBV2 and TRBJ2-5; 8 bases align to TRBD2. This receptor was taken from a human patient who received an intestinal transplant, so some T cells may come from the graft donor. Sequenced here: PBMCs, sampled 650 to 670 days after intestinal transplant. The CDR3 nucleotides are TGTGCCAGCAAAGGGGGAGAGCGGGGGCGTTTGCAGACCCAGTACTTC. This gives the protein CASKGGERGRLQTQYF.